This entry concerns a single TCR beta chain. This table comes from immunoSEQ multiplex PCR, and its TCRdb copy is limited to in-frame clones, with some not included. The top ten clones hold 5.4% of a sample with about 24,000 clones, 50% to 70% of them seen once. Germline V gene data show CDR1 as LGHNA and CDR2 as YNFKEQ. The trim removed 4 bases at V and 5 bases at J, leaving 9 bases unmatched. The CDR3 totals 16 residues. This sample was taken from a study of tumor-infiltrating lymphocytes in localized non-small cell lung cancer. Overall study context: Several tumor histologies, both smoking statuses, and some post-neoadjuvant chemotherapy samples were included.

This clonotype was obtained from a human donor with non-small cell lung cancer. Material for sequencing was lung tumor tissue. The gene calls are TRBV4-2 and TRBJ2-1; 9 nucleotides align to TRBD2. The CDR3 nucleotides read TGTGCCAGCAGCCCCGTGGCGCGGGAGGGGCACAATGAGCAGTTCTTC. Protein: CASSPVAREGHNEQFF.